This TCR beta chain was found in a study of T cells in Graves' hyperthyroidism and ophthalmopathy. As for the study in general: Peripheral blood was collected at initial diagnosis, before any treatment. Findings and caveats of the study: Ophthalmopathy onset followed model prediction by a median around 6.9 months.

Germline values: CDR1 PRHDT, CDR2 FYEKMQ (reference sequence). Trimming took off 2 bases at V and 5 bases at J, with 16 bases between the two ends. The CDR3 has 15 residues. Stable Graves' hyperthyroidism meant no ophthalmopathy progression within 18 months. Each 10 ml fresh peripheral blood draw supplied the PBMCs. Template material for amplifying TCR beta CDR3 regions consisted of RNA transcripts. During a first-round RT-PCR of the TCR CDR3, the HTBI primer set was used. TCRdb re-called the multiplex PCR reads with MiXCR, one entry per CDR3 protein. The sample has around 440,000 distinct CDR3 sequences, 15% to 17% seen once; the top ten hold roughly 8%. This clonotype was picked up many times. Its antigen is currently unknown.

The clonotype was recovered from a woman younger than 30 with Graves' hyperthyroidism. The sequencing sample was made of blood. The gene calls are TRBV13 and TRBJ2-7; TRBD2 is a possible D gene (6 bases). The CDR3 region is CASSLSPTRAHEQYF. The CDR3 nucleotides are TGTGCCAGCAGCTTATCACCGACTAGAGCCCACGAGCAGTACTTC. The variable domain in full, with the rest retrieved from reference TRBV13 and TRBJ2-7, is AAGVIQSPRHLIKEKRETATLKCYPIPRHDTVYWYQQGPGQDPQFLISFYEKMQSDKGSIPDRFSAQQFSDYHSELNMSSLELGDSALYFCASSLSPTRAHEQYFGPGTRLTVT.